This T cell receptor (beta chain) was sequenced in a study of molecular identifiers for immune sequencing clone quantification. Findings and limits, study-wide: Effector cells had over 99% of their molecules in clones above 20 RNA copies, while naive cells had under 1%.

Libraries from naive CD8 cells were generated from approximately 22,000 to 940,000 sorted cells (with 10%, 30% or 50% RNA). When naive CD8 T cells were sorted, they were gated as CD8+CD4-CCR7+CD45RA+. This clonotype was counted a few times. No antigen is known for it. V was clipped by 3 bases and J by 4 bases; unmatched bases: 4. Germline assignment: CDR1 DFQATT and CDR2 SNEGSKA (reference sequence). There are 15 residues in the CDR3. In preparing bulk TCR libraries, previously described methods and listed TCR primers were used. TCRdb fed the PCR reads into MiXCR, producing one record per CDR3 protein. The data show about half a million distinct CDR3 sequences, about 21% seen once.

The sequence derives from a human donor in good health. Some libraries in this study had Jurkat cell RNA spiked in. The rearrangement uses TRBV20-1 and TRBJ2-2; TRBD2 matches at 11 bases. Material: naive CD8+ T cells from blood, with Jurkat cell RNA spiked in. The subset here: FACS-sorted CD8+CD4-CCR7+CD45RA+ naive T cells. The CDR3 DNA follows: TGCAGTGCTAGTCTTACTAGCGGGGGCACCGGGGAGCTGTTTTTT. As protein: CSASLTSGGTGELFF.